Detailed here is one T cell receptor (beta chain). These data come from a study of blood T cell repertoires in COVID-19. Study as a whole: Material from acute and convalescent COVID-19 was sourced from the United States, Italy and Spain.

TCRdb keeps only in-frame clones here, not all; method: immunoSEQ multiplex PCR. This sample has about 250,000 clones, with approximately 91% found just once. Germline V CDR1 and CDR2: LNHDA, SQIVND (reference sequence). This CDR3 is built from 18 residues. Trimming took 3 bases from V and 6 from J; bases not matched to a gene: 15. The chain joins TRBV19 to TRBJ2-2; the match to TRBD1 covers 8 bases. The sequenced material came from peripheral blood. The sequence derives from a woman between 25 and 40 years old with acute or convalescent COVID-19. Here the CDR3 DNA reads TGTGCCAGTAGTATCCTTATAGTAGGACAGGGTACGGCCGGGGAGCTGTTTTTT. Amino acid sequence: CASSILIVGQGTAGELFF.